This T cell receptor beta chain was identified during a study of T cells in Graves' hyperthyroidism and ophthalmopathy. V lost 8 bases and J lost 1; bases outside the gene matches: 4. Germline V CDR1 and CDR2: MDHEN, SYDVKM. CDR3 length equals 13 residues. In its sample, this clonotype was seen a few times. Its cognate antigen is unknown. PBMCs came from around 10 ml fresh peripheral blood. Study outcomes and limitations: The model predicted ophthalmopathy a median approximately six months before onset.

Amplification of TCR beta CDR3 regions used RNA as the template. A set of HTBI primers served as the primers for a first-round RT-PCR of the TCR CDR3. TCRdb re-analysed the multiplex PCR reads in MiXCR, keeping a single row per CDR3 protein. The sample consists of around 250,000 distinct CDR3 sequences, around 15% of them appearing once. The chain couples TRBV28 to TRBJ2-7, with 8 bases fitting TRBD1. The clonotype originates from a woman younger than 35 with Graves' ophthalmopathy. The specimen sequenced was blood. The CDR3 region is CASGTGPSYEQYF. The DNA of the CDR3 is TGTGCCAGCGGGACAGGACCTTCCTACGAGCAGTACTTC.